The 3 T cell receptor beta chains below were found in one sample sequenced in a study of blood T cell repertoires in COVID-19. Sequenced by immunoSEQ multiplex PCR; TCRdb stores in-frame clones only, minus some. Altogether about 80,000 clones are present, roughly 80% being singletons, with the ten largest covering 15% to 19%. Sequenced material: peripheral blood. These receptors originate from a woman of 80 years or more with acute or convalescent COVID-19.

This chain joins TRBV7-2 and TRBJ1-2; TRBD1 is a possible D gene (5 bases). V was shortened by 5 bases and J by 4 bases, with 26 bases between the two germline ends. CDR3 size: 18 residues. Germline V gene data show CDR1 as SGHTA and CDR2 as FQGNSA. The CDR3 sequence is CASSAQERRRTRAYGYTF. The CDR3 bases are TGTGCCAGCAGCGCACAGGAAAGAAGAAGGACCCGGGCCTATGGCTACACCTTC.

The chain couples TRBV5-6 to TRBJ1-4, with D possibly TRBD1 on 5 matching bases. Germline CDR1 is SGHDT and CDR2 is YYEEEE. Trimming cost V 0 bases and J 8 bases, with 14 bases left between them. The CDR3 covers 15 residues. Here the CDR3 reads CASSLARSGGEKLFF. In nucleotides, the CDR3 is TGTGCCAGCAGCTTGGCCAGGTCCGGGGGAGAAAAACTGTTTTTT.

This clone was seen just once. The gene calls are TRBV7-9 and TRBJ1-5, with D perhaps TRBD1 (6 bases). With 6 bases removed from V and 2 bases from J, the gap between germline ends came to 17 bases. The V gene's germline CDR1 is SEHNR and CDR2 FQNEAQ (reference sequence). The CDR3 has 16 residues. CDR3 protein: CASSPNQQGGNQPQHF. The CDR3 DNA reads as TGTGCCAGCAGTCCCAATCAACAGGGAGGCAATCAGCCCCAGCATTTT.